This T cell receptor (beta chain) was sequenced for a study of blood T cell repertoires in COVID-19 (dated by TCRdb to about 2020). Turning to the overall study: The collaborator samples originated in the United States, Italy and Spain and spanned the acute and convalescent phases of COVID-19. The prospective study material was composed of cDNA or gDNA derived from T cells, B-cell-depleted T cells, or PBMCs. The dataset comprised deeply sampled blood TCRbeta repertoires from subjects exposed to, actively infected with, or recovered from COVID-19. The repertoires were released in a freely available public database meant as a resource for research on the immune response to SARS-CoV-2. Samples came from the ongoing ImmuneRACE study (first 160 participants) plus 1,254 subjects from 6 global collaborators. A de-identified subject ID, COVID-19 status, age in years and sex were almost always included in the sample metadata. Where HLA class I and class II types were available, the types were taken from metadata supplied by the sample provider, not from assay-based typing.

Overall study results and their limits: The amount of clinical and demographic metadata varied by source and participant and was provided uncurated.

The immunoSEQ Assay, a bias-controlled multiplex PCR, was used to amplify TCRbeta CDR3 regions from genomic DNA. Processing in the source paper ran as follows. The number of nucleated cells in each sample was estimated by amplification of reference gene primers within the assay. Sequence reads were collapsed and filtered to measure the absolute abundance of every unique TCRbeta CDR3 rearrangement. Productive Simpson clonality was computed per sample as the square root of Simpson's diversity index over productive rearrangements. TCRdb obtained this table from immuneACCESS and retained in-frame rearrangements with V and J assigned. These tables miss some clones; where compared with another copy, unresolved V genes account for less than half of the shortfall, and the remainder is unexplained. V and J calls and clone size are copied from that table; D and trimming were computed from the DNA. Within this sample are 250,000 to 300,000 clones, with approximately 81% of them counted one time only. The ten top clones hold roughly 3% of the sample.

Whole blood was collected in K2EDTA tubes by collaborating institutions according to the institutions' own protocols. Collaborator samples were shipped for TCRbeta analysis as frozen whole blood, isolated PBMCs, or DNA extracted from either sample type. Notes on this clone: Its antigen remains unidentified. The input lacks base qualities; no much larger clone sits a single base away.

The junction shows trimming of 1 base on V and 2 bases on J, and the gene matches do not reach 7 bases of it. From cysteine to phenylalanine, the CDR3 is 16 amino acids long. The retained sequence is limited to the CDR3, 48 bases, with the frame set at the first base. According to the germline V gene, CDR1 reads LGHNA and CDR2 reads YSLEER. Rearrangement joined TRBV4-3 to TRBJ1-2; TRBD1 aligns with 7 central bases. This receptor was taken from a woman younger than 35 with acute or convalescent COVID-19. Material: peripheral blood. The DNA sequence is as follows: TGCGCCAGCAGCCAAGCCCCTTCGACAGGGAACTATGGCTACACCTTC. Its amino acids are CASSQAPSTGNYGYTF.